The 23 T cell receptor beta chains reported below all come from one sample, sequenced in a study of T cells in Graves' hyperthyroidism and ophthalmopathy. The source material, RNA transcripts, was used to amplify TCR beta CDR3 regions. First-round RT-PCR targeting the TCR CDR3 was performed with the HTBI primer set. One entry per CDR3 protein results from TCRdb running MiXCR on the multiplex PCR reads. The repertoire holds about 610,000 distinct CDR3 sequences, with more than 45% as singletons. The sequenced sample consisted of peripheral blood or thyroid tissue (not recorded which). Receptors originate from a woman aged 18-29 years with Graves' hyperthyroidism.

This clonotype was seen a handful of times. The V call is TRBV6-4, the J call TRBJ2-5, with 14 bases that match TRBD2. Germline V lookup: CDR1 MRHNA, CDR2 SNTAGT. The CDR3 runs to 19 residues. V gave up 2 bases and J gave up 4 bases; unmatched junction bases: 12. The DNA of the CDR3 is TGTGCCAGCAGTGACCAGGGACTAGCGGGAGTAACTAGGGGAGAGACCCAGTACTTC. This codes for CASSDQGLAGVTRGETQYF.

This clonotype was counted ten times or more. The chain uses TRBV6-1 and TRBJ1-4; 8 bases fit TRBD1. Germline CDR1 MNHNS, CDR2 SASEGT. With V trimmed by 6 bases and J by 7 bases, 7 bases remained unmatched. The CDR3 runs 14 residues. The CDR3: CASRLRDRSEKLFF. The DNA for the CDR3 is TGTGCCAGCAGACTCCGGGACAGGTCTGAAAAACTGTTTTTT.

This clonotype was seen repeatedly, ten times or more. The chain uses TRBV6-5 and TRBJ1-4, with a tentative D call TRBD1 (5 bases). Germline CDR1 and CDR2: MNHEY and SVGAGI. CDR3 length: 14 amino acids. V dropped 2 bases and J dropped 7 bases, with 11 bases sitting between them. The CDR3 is CASSYARVGEKLFF. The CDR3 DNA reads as TGTGCCAGCAGTTACGCCAGGGTCGGTGAAAAACTGTTTTTT.

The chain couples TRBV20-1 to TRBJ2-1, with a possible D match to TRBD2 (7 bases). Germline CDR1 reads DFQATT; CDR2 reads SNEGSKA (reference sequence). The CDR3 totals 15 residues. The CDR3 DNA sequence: TGCAGCTACAGGGAGGGGCGGCCCACCTACAATGAGCAGTTCTTC. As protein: CSYREGRPTYNEQFF.

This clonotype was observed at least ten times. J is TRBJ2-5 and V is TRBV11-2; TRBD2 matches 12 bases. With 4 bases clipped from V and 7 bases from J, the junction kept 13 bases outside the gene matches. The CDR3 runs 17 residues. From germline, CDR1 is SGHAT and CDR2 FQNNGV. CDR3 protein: CASSSLAGGLLRGTQYF. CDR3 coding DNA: TGTGCCAGCAGCTCGCTAGCGGGAGGGCTCCTTAGGGGGACCCAGTACTTC.

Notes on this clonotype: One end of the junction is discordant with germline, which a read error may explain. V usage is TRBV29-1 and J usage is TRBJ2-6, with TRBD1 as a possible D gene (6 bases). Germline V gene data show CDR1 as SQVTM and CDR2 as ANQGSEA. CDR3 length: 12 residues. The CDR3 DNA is TGCAGCGTTCACTCAGGGGCCCACGTCCTGACTTTC. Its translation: CSVHSGAHVLTF.

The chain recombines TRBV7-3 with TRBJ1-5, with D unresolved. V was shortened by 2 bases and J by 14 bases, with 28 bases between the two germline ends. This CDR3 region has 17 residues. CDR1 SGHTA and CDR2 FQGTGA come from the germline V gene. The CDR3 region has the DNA TGTGCCAGCAGCTTAGGAATCGGTATACTAGCGGGAGACAATGAGCATTTT. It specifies CASSLGIGILAGDNEHF. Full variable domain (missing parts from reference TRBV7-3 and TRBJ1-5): GAGVSQTPSNKVTEKGKYVELRCDPISGHTALYWYRQSLGQGPEFLIYFQGTGAADDSGLPNDRFFAVRPEGSVSTLKIQRTERGDSAVYLCASSLGIGILAGDNEHFGDGTRLSIL.

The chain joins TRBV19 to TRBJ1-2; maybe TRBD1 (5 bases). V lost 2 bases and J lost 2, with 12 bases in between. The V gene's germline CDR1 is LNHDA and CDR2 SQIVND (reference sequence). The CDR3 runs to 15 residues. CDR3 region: CASSIRGTGNYGYTF. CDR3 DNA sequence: TGTGCCAGTAGTATAAGGGGAACAGGAAACTATGGCTACACCTTC.

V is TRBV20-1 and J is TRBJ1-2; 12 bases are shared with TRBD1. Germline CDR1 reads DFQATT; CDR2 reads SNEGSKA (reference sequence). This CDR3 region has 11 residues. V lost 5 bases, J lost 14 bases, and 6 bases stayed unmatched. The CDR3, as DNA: TGCAGTGCTGGGGGACAGGGGGCTGGAACCTTC. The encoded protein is CSAGGQGAGTF.

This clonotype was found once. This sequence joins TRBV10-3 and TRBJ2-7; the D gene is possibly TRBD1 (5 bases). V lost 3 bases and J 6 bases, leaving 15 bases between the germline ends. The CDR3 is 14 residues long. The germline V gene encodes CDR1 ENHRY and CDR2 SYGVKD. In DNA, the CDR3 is TGTGCCATCAGTGACGTAACGTTAGGGGCCGAGCAGTACTTC. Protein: CAISDVTLGAEQYF.

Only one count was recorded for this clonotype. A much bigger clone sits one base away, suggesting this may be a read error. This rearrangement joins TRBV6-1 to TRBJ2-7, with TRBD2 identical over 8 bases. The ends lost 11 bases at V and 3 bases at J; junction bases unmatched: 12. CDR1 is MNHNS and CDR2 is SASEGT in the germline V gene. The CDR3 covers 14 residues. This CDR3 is CACTTSGKIYEQYF. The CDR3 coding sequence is TGTGCCTGCACTACTAGCGGAAAAATCTACGAGCAGTACTTC.

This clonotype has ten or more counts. CDR3 bases: TGTGCCAGCAGCTTGTTTCGCCAGGGGGCGCTGGGGGCCAACGTCCTGACTTTC. Translated, it gives CASSLFRQGALGANVLTF. This rearrangement joins TRBV5-6 to TRBJ2-6; 8 nucleotides match TRBD1. J was trimmed by 4 bases and V by 1 base; bases with no gene match: 10. The length of the CDR3 is 18 residues. Germline CDR1 is SGHDT and CDR2 is YYEEEE.

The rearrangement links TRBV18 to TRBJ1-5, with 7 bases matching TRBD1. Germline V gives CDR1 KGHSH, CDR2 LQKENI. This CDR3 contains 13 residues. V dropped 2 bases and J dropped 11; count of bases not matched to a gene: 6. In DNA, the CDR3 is TGTGCCAGCTCACCAGGGCAGGGGGAGACCCAGCATTTT. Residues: CASSPGQGETQHF.

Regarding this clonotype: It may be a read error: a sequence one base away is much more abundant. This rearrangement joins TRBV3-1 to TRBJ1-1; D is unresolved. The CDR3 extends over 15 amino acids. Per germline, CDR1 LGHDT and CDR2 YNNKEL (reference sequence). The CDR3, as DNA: TGTGCCAGCAGCCAAGAACGAGGGAAAGGCACTGAAGCTTCCTTT. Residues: CASSQERGKGTEASF.

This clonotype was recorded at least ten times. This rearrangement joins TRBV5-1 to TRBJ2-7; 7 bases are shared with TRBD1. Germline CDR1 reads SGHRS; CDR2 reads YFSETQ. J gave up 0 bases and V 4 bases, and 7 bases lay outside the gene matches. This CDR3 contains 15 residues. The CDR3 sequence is CASSLGQAFSYEQYF. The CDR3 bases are TGCGCCAGCAGCCTCGGACAGGCTTTCTCCTACGAGCAGTACTTC.

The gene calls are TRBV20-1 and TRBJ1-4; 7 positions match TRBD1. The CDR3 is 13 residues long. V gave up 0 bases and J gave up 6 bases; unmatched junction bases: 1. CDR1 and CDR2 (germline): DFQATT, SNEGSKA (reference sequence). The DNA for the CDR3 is TGCAGTGCTAGAGACACAGGGGATGAAAAACTGTTTTTT. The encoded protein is CSARDTGDEKLFF.

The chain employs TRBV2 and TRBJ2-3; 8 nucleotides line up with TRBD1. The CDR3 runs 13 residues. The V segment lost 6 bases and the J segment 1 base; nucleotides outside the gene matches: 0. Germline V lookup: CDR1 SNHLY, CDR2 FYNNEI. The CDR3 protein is CASRQGGTDTQYF. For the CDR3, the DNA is TGTGCCAGCAGACAGGGGGGCACAGATACGCAGTATTTT.

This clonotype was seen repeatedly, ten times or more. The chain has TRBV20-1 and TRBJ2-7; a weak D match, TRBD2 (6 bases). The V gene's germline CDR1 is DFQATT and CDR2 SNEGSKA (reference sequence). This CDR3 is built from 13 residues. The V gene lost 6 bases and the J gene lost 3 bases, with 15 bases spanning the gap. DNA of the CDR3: TGCAGTGCCGAGGACCGGGACTTCTACGAGCAGTACTTC. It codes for CSAEDRDFYEQYF.

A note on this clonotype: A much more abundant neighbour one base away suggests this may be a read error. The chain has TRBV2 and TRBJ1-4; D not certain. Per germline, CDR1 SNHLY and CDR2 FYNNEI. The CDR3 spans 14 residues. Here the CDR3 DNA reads TGTGCCAGCACCCCGACGCCCGTCCATGAAGAACTGTTTTTT. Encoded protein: CASTPTPVHEELFF.

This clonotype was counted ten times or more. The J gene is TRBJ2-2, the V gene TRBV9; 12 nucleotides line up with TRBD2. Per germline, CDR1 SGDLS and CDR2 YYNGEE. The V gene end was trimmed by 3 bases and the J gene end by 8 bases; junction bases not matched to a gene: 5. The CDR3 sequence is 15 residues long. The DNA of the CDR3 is TGTGCCAGCAGCGGGACTAGCGGGAACGGGGGGGAGCTGTTTTTT. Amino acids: CASSGTSGNGGELFF.

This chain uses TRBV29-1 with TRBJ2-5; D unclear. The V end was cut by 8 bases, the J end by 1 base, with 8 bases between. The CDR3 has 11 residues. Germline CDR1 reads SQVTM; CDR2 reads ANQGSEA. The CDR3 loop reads CSQFAQETQYF. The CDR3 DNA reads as TGCAGCCAATTTGCCCAAGAGACCCAGTACTTC.

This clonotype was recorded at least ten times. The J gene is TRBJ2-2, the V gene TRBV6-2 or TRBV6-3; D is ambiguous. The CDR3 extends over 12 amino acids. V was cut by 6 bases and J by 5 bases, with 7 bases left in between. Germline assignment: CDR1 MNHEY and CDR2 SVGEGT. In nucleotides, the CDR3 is TGTGCCAGCAGGGAGCTTACCGGGGAGCTGTTTTTT. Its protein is CASRELTGELFF.

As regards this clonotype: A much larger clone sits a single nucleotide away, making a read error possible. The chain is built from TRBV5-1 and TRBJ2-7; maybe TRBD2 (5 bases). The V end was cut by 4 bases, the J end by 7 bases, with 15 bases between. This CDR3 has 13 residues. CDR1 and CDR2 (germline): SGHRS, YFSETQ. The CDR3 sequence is CASSPDWSEEQYF. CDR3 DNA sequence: TGCGCCAGCAGCCCGGACTGGTCTGAAGAGCAGTACTTC.